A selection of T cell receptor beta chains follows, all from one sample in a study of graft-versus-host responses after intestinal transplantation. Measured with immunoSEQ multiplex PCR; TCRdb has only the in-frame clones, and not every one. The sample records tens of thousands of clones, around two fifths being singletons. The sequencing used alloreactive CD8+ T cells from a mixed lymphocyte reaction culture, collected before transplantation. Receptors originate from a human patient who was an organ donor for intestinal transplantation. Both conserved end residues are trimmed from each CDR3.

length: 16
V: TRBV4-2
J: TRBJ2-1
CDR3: ASSHPIADPRLYNEQF

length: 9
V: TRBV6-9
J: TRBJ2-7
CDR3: ATRNSYEQY

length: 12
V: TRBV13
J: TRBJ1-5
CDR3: ASSSDCHSWPQH

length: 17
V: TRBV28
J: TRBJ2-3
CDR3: ASSFPGLAGIYSTDTQY

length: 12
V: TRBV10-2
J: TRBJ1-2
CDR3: ASLGRGEGYGYT

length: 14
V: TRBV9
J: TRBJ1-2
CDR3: ASSVDRDRAFNGYT

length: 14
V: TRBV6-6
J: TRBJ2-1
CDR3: ASSYQTSRGYNEQF

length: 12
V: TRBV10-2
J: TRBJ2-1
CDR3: ASTAGTSGVHQF

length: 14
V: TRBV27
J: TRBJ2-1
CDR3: ASSLLGGRAGNEQF

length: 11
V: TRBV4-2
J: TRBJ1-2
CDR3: ASSQSPPYGYT

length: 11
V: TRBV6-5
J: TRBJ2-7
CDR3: ASSYSDTYEQY

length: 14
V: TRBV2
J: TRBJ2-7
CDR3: ASSFLAGAGYYEQY

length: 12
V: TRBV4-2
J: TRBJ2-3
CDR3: ASSQASGSDTQY

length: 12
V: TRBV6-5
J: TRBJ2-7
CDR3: ASSDRGLGNEQY

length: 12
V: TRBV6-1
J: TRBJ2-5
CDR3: ASSLNGRRETQY

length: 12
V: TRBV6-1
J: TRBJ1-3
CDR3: ASRRGPSGNTIY

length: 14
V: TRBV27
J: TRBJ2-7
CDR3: ASSFSLGSVSYEQY

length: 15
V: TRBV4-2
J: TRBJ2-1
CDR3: ASSQLTSGSNYNEQF

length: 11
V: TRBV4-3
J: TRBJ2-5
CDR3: ASSQVGTETQY

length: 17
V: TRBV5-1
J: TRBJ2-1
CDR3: ASSLFPSGGLSSYNEQF

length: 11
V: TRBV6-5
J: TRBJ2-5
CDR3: ASSYSREETQY

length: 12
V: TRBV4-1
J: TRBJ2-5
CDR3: ASSQVGGGETQY

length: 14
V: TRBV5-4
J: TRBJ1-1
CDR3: ASSSGTGSMNTEAF

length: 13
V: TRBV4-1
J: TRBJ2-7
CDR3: ASSQVLAGGDEQY

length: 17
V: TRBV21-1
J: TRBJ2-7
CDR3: ASSNQGFQHTHNDHEQY

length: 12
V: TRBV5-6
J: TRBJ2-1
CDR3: ASSCRQEYNEQF

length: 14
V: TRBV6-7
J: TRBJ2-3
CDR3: ASSYPRVWGRHTQY

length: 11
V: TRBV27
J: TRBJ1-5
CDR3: ASSYRGHQPQH

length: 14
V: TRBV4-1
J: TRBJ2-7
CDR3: ASSQDRGHQDYEQY

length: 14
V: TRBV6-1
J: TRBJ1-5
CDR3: ASSDWAGAGNQPQH

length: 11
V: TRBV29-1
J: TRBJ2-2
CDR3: SVGRINTGELF

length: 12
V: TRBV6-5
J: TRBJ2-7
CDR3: ASSYSGPPYEQY

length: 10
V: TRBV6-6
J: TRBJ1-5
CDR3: ASGLSNQPQH

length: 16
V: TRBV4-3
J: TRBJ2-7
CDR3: ASSQDQSSGSFPFEQY

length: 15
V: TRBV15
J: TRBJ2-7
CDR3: ATSRDKIFPGGYEQY

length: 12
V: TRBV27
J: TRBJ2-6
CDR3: ASSWGGGANVLT

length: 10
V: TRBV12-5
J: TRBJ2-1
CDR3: ASSDSYNEQF

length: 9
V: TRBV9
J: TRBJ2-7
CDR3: ARALHYEQY

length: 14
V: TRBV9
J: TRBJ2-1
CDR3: ASSGTSGSSYNEQF

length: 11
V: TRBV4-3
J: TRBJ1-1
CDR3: ASSQAGDTEAF

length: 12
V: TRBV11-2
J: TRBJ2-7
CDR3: ASSLSALPYEQY

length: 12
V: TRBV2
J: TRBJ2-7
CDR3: ASRPRDSSYEQY

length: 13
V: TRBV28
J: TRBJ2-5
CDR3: ASRPAPGTTKTQY

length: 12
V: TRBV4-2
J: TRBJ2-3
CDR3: ASSQAGGADTQY

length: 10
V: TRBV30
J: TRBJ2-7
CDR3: AWSVSSYEQY

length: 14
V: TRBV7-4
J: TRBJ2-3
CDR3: ASSSRTSGTTDTQY

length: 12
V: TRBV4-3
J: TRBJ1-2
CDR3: ASSQEPGTYGYT

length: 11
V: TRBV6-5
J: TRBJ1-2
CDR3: TSRYGITYGYT

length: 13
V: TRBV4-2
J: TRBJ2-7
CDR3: ASSQVPPPAYEQY

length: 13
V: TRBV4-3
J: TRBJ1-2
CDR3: ASSPTPGDRVGYT